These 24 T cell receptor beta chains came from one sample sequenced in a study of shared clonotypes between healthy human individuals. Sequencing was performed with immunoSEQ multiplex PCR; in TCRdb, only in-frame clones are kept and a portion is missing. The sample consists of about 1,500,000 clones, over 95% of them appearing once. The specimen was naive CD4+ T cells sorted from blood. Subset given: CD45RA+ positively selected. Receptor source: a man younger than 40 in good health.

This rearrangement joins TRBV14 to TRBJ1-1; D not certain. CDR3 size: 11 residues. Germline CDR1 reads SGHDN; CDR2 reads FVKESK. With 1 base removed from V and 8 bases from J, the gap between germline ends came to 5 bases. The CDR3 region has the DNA TGTGCCAGCAGCCAAGCCCGGGAAGCTTTCTTT. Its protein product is CASSQAREAFF. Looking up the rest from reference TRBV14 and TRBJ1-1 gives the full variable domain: EAGVTQFPSHSVIEKGQTVTLRCDPISGHDNLYWYRRVMGKEIKFLLHFVKESKQDESGMPNNRFLAERTGGTYSTLKVQPAELEDSGVYFCASSQAREAFFGQGTRLTVV.

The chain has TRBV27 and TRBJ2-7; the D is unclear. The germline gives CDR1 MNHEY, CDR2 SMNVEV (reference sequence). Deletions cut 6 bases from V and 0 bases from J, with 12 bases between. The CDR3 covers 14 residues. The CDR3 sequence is CASRGSLSSYEQYF. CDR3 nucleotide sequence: TGTGCCAGCAGGGGGTCCCTCAGCTCCTACGAGCAGTACTTC.

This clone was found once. CDR3 nucleotide sequence: TGCGCCAGCAGCCCGGTCGGCCGAAGCTCCTACGAGCAGTACTTC. Translated, it gives CASSPVGRSSYEQYF. The J gene is TRBJ2-7, the V gene TRBV5-1; no reliable D call. Germline V gene lookup returns CDR1 SGHRS and CDR2 YFSETQ. The CDR3 covers 15 residues. Trimming took 4 bases from V and 0 from J, leaving 14 bases between them.

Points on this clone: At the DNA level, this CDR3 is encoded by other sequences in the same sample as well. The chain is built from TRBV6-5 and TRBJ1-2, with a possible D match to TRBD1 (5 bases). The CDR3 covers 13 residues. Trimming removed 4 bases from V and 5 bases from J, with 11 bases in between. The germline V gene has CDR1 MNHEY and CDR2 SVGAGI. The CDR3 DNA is TGTGCCAGCAGTTCCGACAGAGGGTATGGCTACACCTTC. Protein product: CASSSDRGYGYTF.

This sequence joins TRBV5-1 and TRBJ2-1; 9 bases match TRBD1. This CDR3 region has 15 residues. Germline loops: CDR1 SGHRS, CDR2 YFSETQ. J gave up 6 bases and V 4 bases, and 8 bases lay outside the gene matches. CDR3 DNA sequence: TGCGCCAGCAGCACGACAGGGGGGATCAGCAATGAGCAGTTCTTC. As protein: CASSTTGGISNEQFF.

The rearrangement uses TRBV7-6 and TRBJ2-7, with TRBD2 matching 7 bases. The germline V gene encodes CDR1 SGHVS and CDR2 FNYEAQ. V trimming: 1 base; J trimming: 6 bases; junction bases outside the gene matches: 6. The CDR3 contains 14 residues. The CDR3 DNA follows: TGTGCCAGCAGCTTAGGTCTAGCGGCTTCCGAGCAGTACTTC. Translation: CASSLGLAASEQYF.

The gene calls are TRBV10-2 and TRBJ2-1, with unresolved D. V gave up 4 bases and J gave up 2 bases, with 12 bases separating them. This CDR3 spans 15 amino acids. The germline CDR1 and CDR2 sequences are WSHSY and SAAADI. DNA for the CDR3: TGCGCCAGCAGTGTCGAGTCCCTCCCCTACAATGAGCAGTTCTTC. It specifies CASSVESLPYNEQFF.

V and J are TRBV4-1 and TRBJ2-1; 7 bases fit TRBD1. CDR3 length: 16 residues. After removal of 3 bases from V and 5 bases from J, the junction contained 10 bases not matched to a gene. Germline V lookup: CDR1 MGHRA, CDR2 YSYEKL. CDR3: CASSHQDRRNNNEQFF. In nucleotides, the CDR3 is TGCGCCAGCAGCCACCAGGACAGGAGAAACAACAATGAGCAGTTCTTC.

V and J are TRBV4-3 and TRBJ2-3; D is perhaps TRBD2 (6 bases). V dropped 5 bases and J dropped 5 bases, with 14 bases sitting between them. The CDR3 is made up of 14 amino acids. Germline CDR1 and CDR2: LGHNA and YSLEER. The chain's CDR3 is CASSSRTILDTQYF. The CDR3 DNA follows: TGCGCCAGCAGCTCCCGGACTATTCTAGATACGCAGTATTTT.

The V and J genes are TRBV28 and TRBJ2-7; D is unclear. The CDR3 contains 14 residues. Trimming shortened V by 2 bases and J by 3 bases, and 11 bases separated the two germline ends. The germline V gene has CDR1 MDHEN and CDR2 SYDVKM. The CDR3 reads CASSLIGTNYEQYF. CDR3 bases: TGTGCCAGCAGTTTAATAGGTACAAACTACGAGCAGTACTTC.

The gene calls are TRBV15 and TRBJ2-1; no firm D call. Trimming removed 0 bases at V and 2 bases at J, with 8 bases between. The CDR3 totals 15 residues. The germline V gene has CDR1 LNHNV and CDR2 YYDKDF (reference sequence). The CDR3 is CATSRDESAYNEQFF. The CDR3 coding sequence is TGTGCCACCAGCAGAGATGAGTCTGCCTACAATGAGCAGTTCTTC. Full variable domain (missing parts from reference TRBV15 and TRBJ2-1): DAMVIQNPRYQVTQFGKPVTLSCSQTLNHNVMYWYQQKSSQAPKLLFHYYDKDFNNEADTPDNFQSRRPNTSFCFLDIRSPGLGDTAMYLCATSRDESAYNEQFFGPGTRLTVL.

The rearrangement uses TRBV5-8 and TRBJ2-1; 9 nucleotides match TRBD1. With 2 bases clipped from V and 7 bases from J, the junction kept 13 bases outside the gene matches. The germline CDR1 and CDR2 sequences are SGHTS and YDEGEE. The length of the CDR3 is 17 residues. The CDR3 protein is CASSFSIRDRDFNEQFF. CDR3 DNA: TGTGCCAGCAGCTTCTCTATCCGGGACAGGGATTTTAATGAGCAGTTCTTC.

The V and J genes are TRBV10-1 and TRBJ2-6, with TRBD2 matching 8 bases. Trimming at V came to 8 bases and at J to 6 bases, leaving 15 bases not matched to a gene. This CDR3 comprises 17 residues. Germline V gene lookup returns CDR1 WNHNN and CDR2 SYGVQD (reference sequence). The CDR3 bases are TGCGCCAGCCGTATAGCGGGACTGCGACGAGAGGCCAACGTCCTGACTTTC. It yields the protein CASRIAGLRREANVLTF.

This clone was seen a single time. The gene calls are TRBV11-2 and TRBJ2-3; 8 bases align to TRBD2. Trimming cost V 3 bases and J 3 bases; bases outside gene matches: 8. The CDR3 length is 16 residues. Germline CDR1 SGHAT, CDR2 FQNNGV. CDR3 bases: TGTGCCAGCAGCTTTATACCGGGACTAGTAACAGATACGCAGTATTTT. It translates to CASSFIPGLVTDTQYF.

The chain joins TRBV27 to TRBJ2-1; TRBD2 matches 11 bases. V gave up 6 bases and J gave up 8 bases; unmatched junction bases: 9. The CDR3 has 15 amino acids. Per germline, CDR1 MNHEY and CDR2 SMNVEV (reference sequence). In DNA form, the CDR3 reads TGTGCCAGCAGGGGACTAGCGGTAATTGGGGATGAGCAGTTCTTC. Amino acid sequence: CASRGLAVIGDEQFF.

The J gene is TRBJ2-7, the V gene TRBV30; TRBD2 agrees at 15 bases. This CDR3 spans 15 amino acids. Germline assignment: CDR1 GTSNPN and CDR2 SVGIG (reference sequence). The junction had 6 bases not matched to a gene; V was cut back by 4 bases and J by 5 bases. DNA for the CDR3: TGTGCCTGGATGGGGACTAGCGGGAGGTCCCACGAGCAGTACTTC. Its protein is CAWMGTSGRSHEQYF.

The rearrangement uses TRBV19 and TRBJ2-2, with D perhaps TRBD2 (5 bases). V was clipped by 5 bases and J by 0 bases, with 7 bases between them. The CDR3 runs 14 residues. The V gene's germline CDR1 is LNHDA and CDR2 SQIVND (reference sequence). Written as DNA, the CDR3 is TGTGCCAGTAGTCGGGGTTCGAACACCGGGGAGCTGTTTTTT. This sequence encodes CASSRGSNTGELFF.

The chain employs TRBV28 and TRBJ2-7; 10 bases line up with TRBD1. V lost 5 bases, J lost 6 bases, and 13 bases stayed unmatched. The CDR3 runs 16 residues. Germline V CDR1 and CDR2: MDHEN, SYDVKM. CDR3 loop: CASSPSGAGQGREQYF. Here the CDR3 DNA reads TGTGCCAGCAGTCCCTCTGGGGCGGGACAGGGGCGCGAGCAGTACTTC. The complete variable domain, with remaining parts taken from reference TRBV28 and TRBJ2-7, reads DVKVTQSSRYLVKRTGEKVFLECVQDMDHENMFWYRQDPGLGLRLIYFSYDVKMKEKGDIPEGYSVSREKKERFSLILESASTNQTSMYLCASSPSGAGQGREQYFGPGTRLTVT.

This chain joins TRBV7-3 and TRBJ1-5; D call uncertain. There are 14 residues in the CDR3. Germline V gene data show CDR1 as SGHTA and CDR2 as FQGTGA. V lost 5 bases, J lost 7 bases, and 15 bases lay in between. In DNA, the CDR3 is TGTGCCAGCAGCCCCCGGGAGGCTCGGCAGCCCCAGCATTTT. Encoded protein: CASSPREARQPQHF.

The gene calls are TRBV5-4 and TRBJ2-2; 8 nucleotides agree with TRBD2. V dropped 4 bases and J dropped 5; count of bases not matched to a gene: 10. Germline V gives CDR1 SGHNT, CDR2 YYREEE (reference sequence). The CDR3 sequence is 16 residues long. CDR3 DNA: TGTGCCAGCAGCGGGGGAGCGGGAGAATTAACCGGGGAGCTGTTTTTT. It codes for CASSGGAGELTGELFF. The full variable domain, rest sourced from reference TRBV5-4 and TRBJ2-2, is ETGVTQSPTHLIKTRGQQVTLRCSSQSGHNTVSWYQQALGQGPQFIFQYYREEENGRGNFPPRFSGLQFPNYSSELNVNALELDDSALYLCASSGGAGELTGELFFGEGSRLTVL.

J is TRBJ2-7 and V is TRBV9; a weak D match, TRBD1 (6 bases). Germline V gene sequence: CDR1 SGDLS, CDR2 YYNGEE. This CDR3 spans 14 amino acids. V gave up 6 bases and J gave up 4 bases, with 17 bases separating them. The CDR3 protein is CASTSGAAPYEQYF. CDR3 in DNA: TGTGCCAGCACCTCAGGGGCAGCCCCTTACGAGCAGTACTTC.

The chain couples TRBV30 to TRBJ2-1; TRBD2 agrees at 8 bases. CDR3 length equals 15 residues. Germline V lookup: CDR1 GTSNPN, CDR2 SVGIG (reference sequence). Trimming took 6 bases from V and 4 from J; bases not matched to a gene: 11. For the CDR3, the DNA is TGTGCCTGTTCTGTTAGCGGGAAGGTTTACAATGAGCAGTTCTTC. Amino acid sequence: CACSVSGKVYNEQFF.

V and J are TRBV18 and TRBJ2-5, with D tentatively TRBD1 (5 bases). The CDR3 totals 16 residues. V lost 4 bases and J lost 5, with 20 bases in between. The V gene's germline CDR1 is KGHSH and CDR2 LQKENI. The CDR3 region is CASSHPPGRSGETQYF. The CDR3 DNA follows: TGTGCCAGCTCACACCCGCCGGGCCGATCAGGGGAGACCCAGTACTTC.

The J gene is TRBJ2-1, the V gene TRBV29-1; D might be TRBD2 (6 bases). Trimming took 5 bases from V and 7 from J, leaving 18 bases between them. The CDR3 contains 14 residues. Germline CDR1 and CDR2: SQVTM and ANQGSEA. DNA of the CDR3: TGCAGCGTTCGGGGTCCGGGGGTAAATAATGAGCAGTTCTTC. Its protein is CSVRGPGVNNEQFF.